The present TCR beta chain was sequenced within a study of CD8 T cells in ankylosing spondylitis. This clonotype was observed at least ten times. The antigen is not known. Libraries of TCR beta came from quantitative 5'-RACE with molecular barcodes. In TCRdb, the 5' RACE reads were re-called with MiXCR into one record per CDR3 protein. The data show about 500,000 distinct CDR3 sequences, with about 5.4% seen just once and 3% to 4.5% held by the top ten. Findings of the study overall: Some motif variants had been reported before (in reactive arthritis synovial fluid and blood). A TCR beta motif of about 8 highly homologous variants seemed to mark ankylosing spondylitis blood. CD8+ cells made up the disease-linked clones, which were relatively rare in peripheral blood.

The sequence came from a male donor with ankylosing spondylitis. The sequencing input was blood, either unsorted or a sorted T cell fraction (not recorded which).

CDR3 sequence (DNA): TGTGCCAGCAGCGTACTGACGGGCACGGCGACCCAGTACTTC. Translation: CASSVLTGTATQYF. The chain employs TRBV7-2 and TRBJ2-5; D unclear. This CDR3 comprises 14 residues. Trimming stripped 5 bases from V and 7 bases from J, with 17 bases between. Germline V CDR1 and CDR2: SGHTA, FQGNSA.